One sample yielded the 14 T cell receptor beta chains listed below, sequenced in a study of cytomegalovirus exposure and HLA in healthy donors. It was with 60 Vbeta and 13 Jbeta primers that the PCR ran. Method: immunoSEQ multiplex PCR; TCRdb's copy keeps in-frame clones and lacks some. The sample lists approximately 210,000 clones, 70% to 80% occurring once. Sequences were obtained from PBMCs. Every receptor here comes from a woman in her 50s in good health and CMV-seronegative.

The rearrangement uses TRBV11-2 and TRBJ2-1; 9 positions match TRBD2. The CDR3 has 18 residues. Per the germline V gene, CDR1 is SGHAT and CDR2 is FQNNGV. V lost 4 bases to trimming and J lost 0 bases; unmatched junction nucleotides: 10. CDR3 protein: CASSSILAGISSYNEQFF. CDR3 nucleotides: TGTGCCAGCAGCTCGATACTAGCGGGTATAAGCTCCTACAATGAGCAGTTCTTC.

The chain joins TRBV6-5 to TRBJ1-6, with D maybe TRBD1 (5 bases). Trimming took off 5 bases at V and 7 bases at J, with 9 bases between the two ends. This CDR3 has 13 amino acids. Germline CDR1 is MNHEY and CDR2 is SVGAGI. DNA for the CDR3: TGTGCCAGCAGTCCCCGGGGGAATTCACCCCTCCACTTT. It yields the protein CASSPRGNSPLHF.

V usage is TRBV19 and J usage is TRBJ1-1; perhaps TRBD1 as D (6 bases). The CDR3 runs to 14 residues. The germline V gene encodes CDR1 LNHDA and CDR2 SQIVND (reference sequence). The V end was cut by 8 bases, the J end by 2 bases, with 15 bases between. The CDR3 DNA reads as TGTGCCAGTGGACGTAGGGGGAGTAACACTGAAGCTTTCTTT. This codes for CASGRRGSNTEAFF.

The gene calls are TRBV5-4 and TRBJ1-4; 9 nucleotides align to TRBD1. V lost 3 bases, J lost 8 bases, and 5 bases stayed unmatched. The germline V gene has CDR1 SGHNT and CDR2 YYREEE (reference sequence). The CDR3 spans 14 residues. CDR3 loop: CASSSGQGREKLFF. The CDR3 nucleotides are TGTGCCAGCAGCTCGGGACAGGGTCGCGAAAAACTGTTTTTT.

V and J are TRBV2 and TRBJ1-1, with a tentative D call TRBD1 (6 bases). V gave up 8 bases and J gave up 4 bases, with 14 bases separating them. The CDR3 length is 13 residues. Germline-derived CDR1 and CDR2 are SNHLY and FYNNEI. CDR3 loop: CASGLGQFTEAFF. CDR3 coding DNA: TGTGCCAGCGGACTTGGACAGTTCACTGAAGCTTTCTTT.

This sequence joins TRBV6-5 and TRBJ2-5; 10 bases are a match to TRBD2. Losses at the gene ends were 5 bases for V and 5 bases for J; bases not matched to a gene: 8. CDR1 and CDR2 (germline): MNHEY, SVGAGI. This CDR3 has 15 amino acids. CDR3 nucleotide sequence: TGTGCCAGCAGTCGCCCCGGGACTAGCGCTGAGACCCAGTACTTC. Amino acids: CASSRPGTSAETQYF.

This clone was counted once. The chain combines TRBV30 with TRBJ2-2; no definite D call. Germline V CDR1 and CDR2: GTSNPN, SVGIG (reference sequence). This CDR3 is 13 amino acids long. The V end was cut by 0 bases, the J end by 7 bases, with 9 bases between. CDR3 nucleotides: TGTGCCTGGAGTGTACGAGGTGACGGGGAGCTGTTTTTT. Protein sequence: CAWSVRGDGELFF.

This clone was counted only a few times. The chain uses TRBV6-1 and TRBJ1-4; 8 bases are shared with TRBD1. The CDR3 is 15 amino acids. Losses at the gene ends were 3 bases for V and 7 bases for J; bases not matched to a gene: 7. Per germline, CDR1 MNHNS and CDR2 SASEGT. The CDR3 loop reads CASSDATGVGEKLFF. CDR3 bases: TGTGCCAGCAGTGATGCGACAGGGGTGGGTGAAAAACTGTTTTTT.

The rearrangement joins TRBV6-5 to TRBJ1-6; 9 bases align to TRBD1. V dropped 3 bases and J dropped 7; count of bases not matched to a gene: 7. The V gene's germline CDR1 is MNHEY and CDR2 SVGAGI. The CDR3 sequence is 16 residues long. The CDR3 region is CASSYRLGQGNSPLHF. Here the CDR3 DNA reads TGTGCCAGCAGTTATAGACTCGGACAGGGGAATTCACCCCTCCACTTT.

The V and J genes are TRBV5-8 and TRBJ1-2; 8 bases agree with TRBD1. The length of the CDR3 is 13 residues. Germline V lookup: CDR1 SGHTS, CDR2 YDEGEE. Trimming removed 6 bases from V and 3 bases from J; junction bases left unmatched: 4. The CDR3 loop reads CASNAGGDYGYTF. In DNA, the CDR3 is TGTGCCAGCAACGCAGGGGGCGACTATGGCTACACCTTC.

The DNA of the CDR3 is TGTGCCAGCAGTTCCCCCCAGGCGGGGGCTCTTAGTCAGCCCCAGCATTTT. Protein: CASSSPQAGALSQPQHF. The genes are TRBV28 and TRBJ1-5; possible D gene TRBD1, 6 bases. CDR1 MDHEN and CDR2 SYDVKM come from the germline V gene. CDR3 length equals 17 residues. The V end lost 4 bases, the J end lost 6 bases, and 22 bases lay between the germline ends.

This clone was seen a single time. The CDR3 spells CASSSQGWTYEQYF. The CDR3 DNA reads as TGTGCCAGCAGCTCACAGGGGTGGACCTACGAGCAGTACTTC. The J gene is TRBJ2-7, the V gene TRBV7-2; 7 bases are shared with TRBD1. With 4 bases clipped from V and 2 bases from J, the junction kept 5 bases outside the gene matches. Looked up from germline, CDR1 is SGHTA and CDR2 is FQGNSA. This CDR3 spans 14 amino acids.

The chain joins TRBV2 to TRBJ1-6, with 7 bases matching TRBD1. With 6 bases clipped from V and 9 bases from J, the junction kept 8 bases outside the gene matches. The CDR3 runs 14 residues. The germline gives CDR1 SNHLY, CDR2 FYNNEI. The CDR3 sequence: CASSGTAVRSPLHF. CDR3 DNA: TGTGCCAGCAGCGGGACAGCCGTTCGTTCACCCCTCCACTTT.

Only one count was recorded for this clone. J is TRBJ1-4 and V is TRBV10-3; 8 nucleotides align to TRBD1. V trimming: 6 bases; J trimming: 3 bases; junction bases outside the gene matches: 3. CDR1 is ENHRY, CDR2 SYGVKD, per germline. This CDR3 region has 14 residues. Here the CDR3 DNA reads TGTGCCATCAGAGAGGACAGGGCTAATGAAAAACTGTTTTTT. Its protein product is CAIREDRANEKLFF.